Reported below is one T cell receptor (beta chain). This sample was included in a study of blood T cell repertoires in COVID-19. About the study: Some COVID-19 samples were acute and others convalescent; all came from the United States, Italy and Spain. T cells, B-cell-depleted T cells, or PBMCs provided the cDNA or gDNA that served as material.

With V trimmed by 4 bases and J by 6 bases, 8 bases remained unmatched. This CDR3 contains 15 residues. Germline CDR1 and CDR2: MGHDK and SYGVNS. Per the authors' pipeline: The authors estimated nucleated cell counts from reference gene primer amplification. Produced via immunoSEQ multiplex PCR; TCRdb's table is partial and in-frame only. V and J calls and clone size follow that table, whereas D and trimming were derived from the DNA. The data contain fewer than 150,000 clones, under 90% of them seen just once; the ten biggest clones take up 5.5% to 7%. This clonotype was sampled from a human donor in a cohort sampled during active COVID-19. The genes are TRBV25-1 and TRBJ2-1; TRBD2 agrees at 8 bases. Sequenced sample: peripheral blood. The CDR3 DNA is TGTGCCAGCAGTGGGGGCGGGGGGCCGGGCAATGAGCAGTTCTTC. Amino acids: CASSGGGGPGNEQFF.